This TCR beta chain was found in a study of shared clonotypes between healthy human individuals (TCRdb year 2020). In the study overall: Three men and a couple of women, aged 18 to 49 years, made up the cohort. For each donor, CD4 naive and CD4 memory were each run on three plates, CD8 naive on two plates, and CD8 memory on one plate. To estimate repertoire size and how much clonotype sharing occurs between individuals, the study deeply sequenced the blood TCR repertoires of several healthy adults. To increase sequencing depth and limit assay-specific biases, TCR repertoire library preparation and sequencing were carried out by different laboratories using diverse techniques. Each donor's leukapheresis produced roughly between about 0.85 and 10 billion PBMCs. What the work shows at the level of the full study, not this receptor alone: Because the study included only a small number of donors, the genetic and exposure-history diversity represented was limited. Clonotypes shared by all four sorted-subset donors showed higher generation probabilities than non-shared clonotypes. Pairwise subsampling led to the expectation that sequencing depth would affect the degree of clonotype sharing among donors. Across a handful of donors, approximately 5% of naive CD4, around 3.3% of naive CD8, around 2.5% of memory CD4, and 0.4% of memory CD8 clonotypes were shared. Rarefaction of sorted-subset datasets indicated incomplete sequencing despite the large sequencing depth. Estimated clonotype richness was generally larger for naive than for memory subsets. Sampling was restricted to blood, and TCR repertoires in tissue are likely to differ from TCR repertoires in blood.

This clone appeared a single time. Its binding antigen is unknown. Per-base quality was not reported, and no clone a single base away is much larger than it. Healthy HIV-negative adults with no recently reported acute infections or vaccinations were included as donors. Only Caucasian adults living in Nashville, Tennessee, USA were represented among the donors. Magnetic negative selection was used to enrich CD4+ T cells, after which naive cells were positively selected on CD45RA and the negative fraction became the memory subset. Blood was obtained by leukapheresis, after which PBMCs were separated by Ficoll-Histopaque density gradient centrifugation and cryopreserved in liquid nitrogen vapor phase. Analytical flow cytometry was used to check the purity and quantity of every magnetically sorted T cell population. Each sorted fraction had its genomic DNA isolated and then quantified by UV absorbance on a Nanodrop 2000c.

Using the deep immunoSEQ assay, multiplex PCR amplified TCR CDR3 regions from genomic DNA. Genomic DNA extracted from each cell subset was distributed evenly over all wells of several immunoSEQ 96-well plates, and each plate served as one replicate. For sorted subsets, approximately 210 ng of genomic DNA, equivalent to 30,000 or so T cell genomes, went into each replicate PCR. Purified libraries were quantified with a Qubit 3.0 fluorometer, sized on a Bioanalyzer 2100, and re-quantified with the KAPA Library Quantification kit. Every immunoSEQ 96-well plate was sequenced on a dedicated single-read 150-cycle Illumina NextSeq 550 flow cell. The study's processing was this. Because only junctional sequences without quality scores were contained in the immunoSEQ output, filtering matching that applied to full-length reads could not be performed. To assign V/J genes and CDR3, sequences were annotated using PyIR, a Python wrapper for IgBLAST v1.9, with IMGT germline references. Reads were filtered out if the reads had weak V/J assignments (E-value above 1e-6), no CDR3, stop codons, out-of-frame junctions, or ambiguous translated residues. A V3J clonotype was defined by an identical inferred V gene, J gene, and CDR3 amino acid sequence. The percentage overlap between two repertoires was calculated by dividing the number of shared unique clonotypes by the size of the smaller repertoire. Three approaches were used to assess repertoire richness: RTK rarefaction, the Chao1 estimator, and Recon v2.1 estimates of unobserved clonotypes. For all TCRbeta clonotypes obtained by the gDNA method from a few donors, generation probabilities were computed with OLGA. The immuneACCESS repertoire file appears here via TCRdb, limited to in-frame rearrangements. These files lack a portion of the clones; in checked studies, under half of the deficit traces to unresolved V genes, and the cause of the others is not known. V, J and clone size were drawn from that table, and D and trimming were deduced from the DNA. The sample table lists about 190,000 clones, about 66% of them with a count of one. The biggest ten clones account for 10% of the sample.

Sequences MNHEY (CDR1) and SVGAGI (CDR2) are obtained from the germline V gene. V sheds 5 bases and J sheds 8 bases, leaving 10 bases between their ends. The CDR3 goes from the cysteine to the phenylalanine over 12 residues. The DNA shown is the 36-base CDR3, in frame from base 1. The sample comprised memory CD4+ T cells sorted from blood. Taken with the paper, the label for cell subset or site translates to: CD45RA-negative fraction. The chain is encoded by TRBV6-5 joined to TRBJ2-1; a confident D gene designation cannot be given. This receptor was taken from a young man in good health. The DNA sequence is given as TGTGCCAGCAGTGAAATGGAGTATGAGCAGTTCTTC. The encoded protein is CASSEMEYEQFF.